One T cell receptor (beta chain) is described in this entry. Per the germline V gene, CDR1 is KGHSH and CDR2 is LQKENI. The CDR3 is made up of 13 amino acids. Between the trimmed V and J ends, which lost 6 bases and 6 bases, there was a span of 14 bases. The sample originates from a study of blood T cell repertoires in COVID-19. The wider study: Material from acute and convalescent COVID-19 was sourced from the United States, Italy and Spain. Sources were T cells, B-cell-depleted T cells, or PBMCs; the material itself was cDNA or gDNA.

Here immunoSEQ multiplex PCR was the method, and the copy in TCRdb shows in-frame clones only, minus some. This sample has 90,000 to 140,000 clones, with around 81% found just once. The sample consisted of peripheral blood. The rearrangement links TRBV18 to TRBJ1-2; perhaps TRBD1 as D (5 bases). This TCR was recovered from an elderly man with acute or convalescent COVID-19. The CDR3 sequence: CASSLGLSDGYTF. The DNA of the CDR3 is TGTGCCAGCTCCCTGGGACTCTCGGATGGCTACACCTTC.